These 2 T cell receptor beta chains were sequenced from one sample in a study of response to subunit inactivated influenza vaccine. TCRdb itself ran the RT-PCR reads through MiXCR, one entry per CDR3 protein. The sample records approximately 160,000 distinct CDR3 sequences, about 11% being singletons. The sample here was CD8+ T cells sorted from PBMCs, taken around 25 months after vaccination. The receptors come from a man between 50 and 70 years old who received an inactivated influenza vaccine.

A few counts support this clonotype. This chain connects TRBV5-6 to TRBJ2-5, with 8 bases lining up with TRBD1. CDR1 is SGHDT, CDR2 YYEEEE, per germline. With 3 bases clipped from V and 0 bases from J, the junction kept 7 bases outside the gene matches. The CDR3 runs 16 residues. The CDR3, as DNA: TGTGCCAGCAGCTCCTGGACAGGGAGGTACCAAGAGACCCAGTACTTC. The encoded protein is CASSSWTGRYQETQYF.

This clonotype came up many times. Written as DNA, the CDR3 is TGTGCCAGCAGCTTAGAATTTGGGTCACCCCTCCACTTT. Protein product: CASSLEFGSPLHF. The chain joins TRBV7-2 to TRBJ1-6, with unresolved D. Germline lookup yields CDR1 SGHTA and CDR2 FQGNSA. The CDR3 has 13 amino acids. Trimming left V 1 base short and J 10 bases short, with 8 bases between.